This is a list of T cell receptor beta chains from one sample in a study of T cells in localized non-small cell lung cancer. Repertoires were generated with immunoSEQ multiplex PCR, while TCRdb's copy carries only in-frame clones and drops some. The data show under 40,000 clones, with around 90% seen just once and roughly 17% held by the top ten. The sample here was peripheral blood mononuclear cells, taken before any cancer treatment. Source of these receptors: a man aged 40 to 70 with stage III lung adenocarcinoma. Both conserved end residues are part of each CDR3. A D gene is named only where the DNA matches it firmly.

>TRBV28|13|TRBJ2-7|NA
CASSLALQAEQYF
TGTGCCAGCAGTTTAGCCCTCCAGGCCGAGCAGTACTTC
>TRBV7-2|13|TRBJ2-3|NA
CASKGQSTDTQYF
TGTGCCAGCAAAGGACAGTCCACAGATACGCAGTATTTT
>TRBV7-3|15|TRBJ1-6|NA
CASSLRAGSDSPLHF
TGTGCCAGCAGCTTAAGGGCAGGGTCGGACTCACCCCTCCACTTT
>TRBV29-1|13|TRBJ1-2|NA
CSVTRPTESGYTF
TGCAGCGTGACCCGCCCGACAGAAAGTGGCTACACCTTC
>TRBV18|13|TRBJ1-1|NA
CASSPTTSGSAFF
TGTGCCAGCTCACCTACCACGAGCGGTTCAGCTTTCTTT
>TRBV4-1|14|TRBJ2-7|TRBD1
CASRNRGGVDEQYF
TGCGCCAGCAGGAACAGGGGTGGGGTGGACGAGCAGTACTTC
>TRBV7-2|13|TRBJ2-1|NA
CASSLTTSGEQFF
TGTGCCAGCAGCCTGACTACCAGTGGGGAGCAGTTCTTC
>TRBV14|19|TRBJ2-7|TRBD1
CASSQEFLLTGMKDYEQYF
TGTGCCAGCAGCCAAGAATTCCTTTTGACAGGGATGAAGGACTACGAGCAGTACTTC
>TRBV7-6|16|TRBJ2-1|NA
CASSPVGGAFYNEQFF
TGTGCCAGCAGCCCAGTTGGGGGGGCATTCTACAATGAGCAGTTCTTC
>TRBV11-2|17|TRBJ2-6|NA
CASSTGTYHSGANVLTF
TGTGCCAGCAGCACCGGGACTTACCACTCTGGGGCCAACGTCCTGACTTTC
>TRBV7-9|14|TRBJ2-7|TRBD2
CASGHGGGPYEQYF
TGTGCCAGCGGCCACGGGGGGGGCCCCTACGAGCAGTACTTC
>TRBV15|14|TRBJ1-1|NA
CATSRDRPNTEAFF
TGTGCCACCAGCAGAGATCGCCCGAACACTGAAGCTTTCTTT